The 14 T cell receptor beta chains listed next were all sequenced from one sample in a study of shared clonotypes between healthy human individuals. Produced via immunoSEQ multiplex PCR; TCRdb's table is partial and in-frame only. The data hold about 2 million clones, with less than 95% observed a single time. It was CD45RO-negative cells, positively selected for CCR7, that made up naive CD8 cells, with terminally differentiated effector memory CD45RA+ cells excluded. The specimen sequenced was naive CD8+ T cells sorted from blood. These receptors originate from a man younger than 35 in good health.

This sequence joins TRBV27 and TRBJ1-1, with D perhaps matching TRBD1 (5 bases). The V end was cut by 3 bases, the J end by 5 bases, with 13 bases between. The CDR3 covers 14 residues. Germline CDR1 MNHEY, CDR2 SMNVEV (reference sequence). This CDR3 reads CASSLGDGGTEAFF. As DNA, the CDR3 is TGTGCCAGCAGTTTGGGGGACGGGGGAACTGAAGCTTTCTTT.

V is TRBV6-5 and J is TRBJ2-7; D gene uncertain. Trimming took off 2 bases at V and 3 bases at J, with 8 bases between the two ends. From germline, CDR1 is MNHEY and CDR2 SVGAGI. This CDR3 is 13 amino acids long. CDR3 in amino acids: CASSYGNYYEQYF. The CDR3 nucleotides read TGTGCCAGCAGTTACGGCAACTACTACGAGCAGTACTTC.

Only one count was recorded for this clone. The CDR3 is CASSLEIGGDTQYF. Here the CDR3 DNA reads TGTGCCAGCAGCTTAGAAATAGGGGGGGATACGCAGTATTTT. The V call is TRBV7-2, the J call TRBJ2-3, with D tentatively TRBD1 or TRBD2 (6 bases each). Germline V gene data show CDR1 as SGHTA and CDR2 as FQGNSA. Trimming cost V 1 base and J 6 bases, with 11 bases left between them. The CDR3 is made up of 14 amino acids.

This clone occurred once. The V call is TRBV6-6, the J call TRBJ1-5, with 7 bases lining up with TRBD1. Trimming at V came to 4 bases and at J to 0 bases, leaving 3 bases not matched to a gene. The germline CDR1 and CDR2 sequences are MNHNY and SVGAGI (reference sequence). This CDR3 comprises 15 residues. The CDR3: CASSSTGNSNQPQHF. Here the CDR3 DNA reads TGTGCCAGCAGTTCGACAGGGAATAGCAATCAGCCCCAGCATTTT.

The chain recombines TRBV28 with TRBJ1-6; D remains unclear. The V and J ends lost 0 bases and 6 bases respectively, with 6 bases between them. CDR3 size: 14 residues. Germline V gene lookup returns CDR1 MDHEN and CDR2 SYDVKM. The CDR3 loop reads CASSLWQTNSPLHF. The CDR3 DNA sequence: TGTGCCAGCAGTTTATGGCAGACTAATTCACCCCTCCACTTT. Full variable domain (outside the CDR3, taken from reference TRBV28 and TRBJ1-6): DVKVTQSSRYLVKRTGEKVFLECVQDMDHENMFWYRQDPGLGLRLIYFSYDVKMKEKGDIPEGYSVSREKKERFSLILESASTNQTSMYLCASSLWQTNSPLHFGNGTRLTVT.

This chain joins TRBV5-1 and TRBJ1-2, with 7 bases that match TRBD1. Germline values: CDR1 SGHRS, CDR2 YFSETQ. With V trimmed by 4 bases and J by 2 bases, 5 bases remained unmatched. CDR3 length equals 14 residues. For the CDR3, the DNA is TGCGCCAGCAGCCCCCCGGGACAGAACTATGGCTACACCTTC. This encodes CASSPPGQNYGYTF.

Remarks on this clone: Distinct nucleotide sequences in the sample also encode this CDR3. J is TRBJ2-7 and V is TRBV30; D gene uncertain. Trimming took off 4 bases at V and 1 base at J, with 8 bases between the two ends. There are 12 residues in the CDR3. Germline CDR1 GTSNPN, CDR2 SVGIG (reference sequence). The DNA for the CDR3 is TGTGCCTGGACGGGCGATTCCTACGAGCAGTACTTC. Amino acid sequence: CAWTGDSYEQYF.

A remark on this clone: The same CDR3 arises from other DNA sequences in this sample as well. The chain couples TRBV5-6 to TRBJ1-2; 7 bases agree with TRBD1. The V gene end was trimmed by 3 bases and the J gene end by 4 bases; junction bases not matched to a gene: 3. Germline V gene data show CDR1 as SGHDT and CDR2 as YYEEEE. This CDR3 has 13 residues. CDR3 DNA sequence: TGTGCCAGCAGCTGGGGACAGAGCTATGGCTACACCTTC. Amino acid sequence: CASSWGQSYGYTF.

The chain employs TRBV29-1 and TRBJ2-3, with D hard to call. Germline CDR1 SQVTM, CDR2 ANQGSEA. The V gene lost 1 base and the J gene lost 7 bases, with 12 bases spanning the gap. This CDR3 comprises 13 residues. CDR3 nucleotide sequence: TGCAGCGTTGAAGTTCCAGACTGGAATACGCAGTATTTT. It yields the protein CSVEVPDWNTQYF.

Points on this clone: This sample also contains other DNA sequences that code for the same CDR3. The rearrangement uses TRBV28 and TRBJ1-1, with D hard to call. CDR3 length equals 14 residues. V was clipped by 2 bases and J by 5 bases, with 12 bases between them. The V gene's germline CDR1 is MDHEN and CDR2 SYDVKM. The CDR3 sequence: CASSLPGLGTEAFF. Here the CDR3 DNA reads TGTGCCAGCAGTTTACCCGGGTTGGGGACTGAAGCTTTCTTT.

The chain combines TRBV7-9 with TRBJ1-1, with 7 bases lining up with TRBD1. The CDR3 contains 18 residues. With V trimmed by 10 bases and J by 0 bases, 20 bases remained unmatched. Looked up from germline, CDR1 is SEHNR and CDR2 is FQNEAQ (reference sequence). The CDR3 loop reads CATNNRGYVNAMNTEAFF. CDR3 DNA sequence: TGTGCCACCAATAACAGGGGCTATGTCAATGCGATGAACACTGAAGCTTTCTTT.

This sequence joins TRBV4-1 and TRBJ2-7; 7 nucleotides agree with TRBD1. CDR1 is MGHRA and CDR2 is YSYEKL in the germline V gene. The CDR3 consists of 14 residues. V gave up 4 bases and J gave up 5 bases; unmatched junction bases: 8. The CDR3 DNA reads as TGCGCCAGCAGCCTTAAGACAGGGTTGAACGAGCAGTACTTC. Its protein is CASSLKTGLNEQYF.

This sequence joins TRBV7-8 and TRBJ1-2; 8 nucleotides agree with TRBD1. The germline CDR1 and CDR2 sequences are SGHVS and FQNEAQ. This CDR3 region has 20 residues. Unmatched junction bases numbered 16, after V lost 0 bases and J lost 1 base. CDR3 coding DNA: TGTGCCAGCAGCTTAGCAAGCTTGGCAGGGGGCCTCCCCCTTAACTATGGCTACACCTTC. It codes for CASSLASLAGGLPLNYGYTF.

The chain joins TRBV7-2 to TRBJ2-7; a possible D gene is TRBD2 (5 bases). The CDR3 runs to 12 residues. Germline-derived CDR1 and CDR2 are SGHTA and FQGNSA. V lost 3 bases and J lost 3, with 6 bases in between. DNA for the CDR3: TGTGCCAGCAGCTTTGAGGGCTACGAGCAGTACTTC. This encodes CASSFEGYEQYF.